The text below deals with one TCR beta chain. Its antigen is unknown. No base-level quality is on record; no much larger clone is a single base apart. Including the terminal cysteine and phenylalanine, the CDR3 comprises 16 residues. Solely the CDR3 DNA is kept, with 48 bases framed from the first base. Compared with germline, V lacks 4 bases and J lacks 7 bases; bases without a gene match: 6. Looking up the germline V gene yields CDR1 SGHVS and CDR2 FNYEAQ. Whole blood was collected in K2EDTA tubes by collaborating institutions according to the institutions' own protocols. For TCRbeta analysis, collaborator samples were shipped as frozen whole blood, as isolated PBMCs, or as DNA extracted from either sample type. The source of the sample is a study of blood T cell repertoires in COVID-19 (dated by TCRdb to about 2020). The study in broad terms: Samples covering the acute and convalescent phases of COVID-19 were provided by collaborators in the United States, Italy and Spain. The samples were drawn from two sources: the first 160 participants of the ongoing ImmuneRACE study, and over 1,000 subjects contributed by 6 global collaborators. Sample metadata almost always included a de-identified subject ID, COVID-19 status, age in years and sex. The repertoires were released in a freely available public database intended as a resource for research on the immune response to SARS-CoV-2. Subjects who had been exposed to COVID-19, were actively infected with it, or had recovered from it provided the deeply sampled blood TCRbeta repertoires that made up the dataset. Where HLA class I and class II types were available, the types were taken from metadata supplied by the sample provider, not from assay-based typing. The material from the prospective study consisted of cDNA or gDNA derived from T cells, B-cell-depleted T cells, or PBMCs. What the research found in general, with its limitations: How much clinical and demographic metadata was included differed by source and by participant, and the metadata was provided uncurated.

TCRbeta CDR3 regions were amplified from genomic DNA using the immunoSEQ Assay, a bias-controlled multiplex PCR. The study's processing was this. The number of nucleated cells in each sample was estimated from the amplification of reference gene primers within the assay. To quantify the absolute abundance of each unique TCRbeta CDR3 rearrangement, sequence reads were collapsed and filtered. For each sample, productive Simpson clonality was calculated as the square root of Simpson's diversity index over productive rearrangements. This immuneACCESS table, as held by TCRdb, lists in-frame sequences with V and J called but not all clones. Of the missing ones, under half trace to an unresolved V gene in checked studies; the others have no known cause. That table supplies the V and J calls and clone size; D and trimming were determined from the DNA. This sample comprises roughly 50,000 clones, around 84% of them detected only once. About 2.7% of the sample is taken by the ten largest.

In this chain, TRBV7-6 is recombined with TRBJ2-1; 14 central nucleotides agree with TRBD2. The receptor was derived from a man aged 45-60 years with acute or convalescent COVID-19. The sequenced material came from peripheral blood. The CDR3 in this case is CASSSTSGRAGNEQFF. The DNA reads as follows: TGTGCCAGCAGCTCGACTAGCGGGAGGGCCGGGAATGAGCAGTTCTTC. With the portions outside the CDR3 filled from the reference TRBV7-6 and TRBJ2-1 genes, the complete variable region becomes GAGVSQSPRYKVTKRGQDVALRCDPISGHVSLYWYRQALGQGPEFLTYFNYEAQQDKSGLPNDRFSAERPEGSISTLTIQRTEQRDSAMYRCASSSTSGRAGNEQFFGPGTRLTVL.